This TCR beta chain is drawn from a study of persistence of HIV-infected CD4 T cells. Across the whole study: CD4+ T cells responding to CMV or HIV-1 Gag were isolated.

Cells were stimulated with CMV-infected fibroblast lysates at about 10 ug/mL. CD40L-negative CD69-negative CD45RO-high memory CD4+ T cells were sorted as populations depleted of antigen-responding cells. Donors had CD4+ T cell counts above 400 cells/uL and were CMV-seropositive. Study-wide points: Degenerate expanded CDR3beta sequences were enriched among CMV- and Gag-responding cells.

The immunoSEQ assay was version 4, run in survey mode. Genomic DNA was diluted to about 9.4 ng/uL, up to roughly 1 ug per sample. Repertoires were generated with immunoSEQ multiplex PCR, while TCRdb's copy carries only in-frame clones and drops some. The table has about 30,000 clones, around four fifths seen once. Regarding this clone: Its antigen is as yet unknown.

Germline CDR1 is MDHEN and CDR2 is SYDVKM. The CDR3 length is 14 residues. After removal of 5 bases from V and 5 bases from J, the junction contained 8 bases not matched to a gene. This rearrangement joins TRBV28 to TRBJ2-7; 8 nucleotides agree with TRBD1. The sample consisted of CD4+ T cells sorted from PBMCs after roughly 17-hour stimulation, taken from a patient who received antiretroviral therapy. The origin of this receptor is an adult man with HIV who was CMV-seropositive. CDR3 sequence reads: CASSRQGPRHEQYF. CDR3 DNA: TGTGCCAGCAGTCGACAGGGGCCACGCCACGAGCAGTACTTC. Based on the CDR3 plus reference TRBV28 and TRBJ2-7, the full variable domain is DVKVTQSSRYLVKRTGEKVFLECVQDMDHENMFWYRQDPGLGLRLIYFSYDVKMKEKGDIPEGYSVSREKKERFSLILESASTNQTSMYLCASSRQGPRHEQYFGPGTRLTVT.